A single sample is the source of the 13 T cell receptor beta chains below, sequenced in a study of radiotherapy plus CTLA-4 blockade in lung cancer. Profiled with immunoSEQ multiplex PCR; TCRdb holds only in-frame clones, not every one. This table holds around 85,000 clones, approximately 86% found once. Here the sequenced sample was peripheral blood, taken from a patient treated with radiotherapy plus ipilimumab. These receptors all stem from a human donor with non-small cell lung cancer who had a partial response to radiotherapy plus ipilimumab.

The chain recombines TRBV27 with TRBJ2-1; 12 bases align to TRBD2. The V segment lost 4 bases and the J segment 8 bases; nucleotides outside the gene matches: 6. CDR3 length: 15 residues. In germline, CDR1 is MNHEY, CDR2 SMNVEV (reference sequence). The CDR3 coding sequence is TGTGCCAGCAGTTCCGGACTAGCGGGGAATCATGAGCAGTTCTTC. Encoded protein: CASSSGLAGNHEQFF.

CDR3 loop: CASSQDRPPSGREDTQYF. CDR3 coding DNA: TGCGCCAGCAGCCAAGACCGACCCCCTAGCGGGAGGGAAGATACGCAGTATTTT. The J gene is TRBJ2-3, the V gene TRBV4-3; TRBD2 aligns across 12 bases. Germline CDR1 is LGHNA and CDR2 is YSLEER. CDR3 length equals 18 residues. V dropped 0 bases and J dropped 5; count of bases not matched to a gene: 9.

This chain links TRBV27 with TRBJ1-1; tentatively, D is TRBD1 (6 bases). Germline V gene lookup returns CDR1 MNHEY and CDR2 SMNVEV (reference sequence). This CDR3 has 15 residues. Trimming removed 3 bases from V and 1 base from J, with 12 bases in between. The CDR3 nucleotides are TGTGCCAGCAGTTTGATGGGGGCGCGGAACACTGAAGCTTTCTTT. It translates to CASSLMGARNTEAFF.

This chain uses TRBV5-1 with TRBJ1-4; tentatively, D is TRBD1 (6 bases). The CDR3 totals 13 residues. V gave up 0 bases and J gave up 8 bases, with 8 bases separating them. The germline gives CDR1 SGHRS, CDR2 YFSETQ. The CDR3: CASSLAGEEKLFF. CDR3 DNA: TGCGCCAGCAGCTTGGCAGGGGAGGAAAAACTGTTTTTT.

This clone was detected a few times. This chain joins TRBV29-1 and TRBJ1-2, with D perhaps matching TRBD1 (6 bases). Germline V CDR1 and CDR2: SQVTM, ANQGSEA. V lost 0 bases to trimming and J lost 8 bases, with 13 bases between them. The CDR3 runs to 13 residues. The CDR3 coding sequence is TGCAGCGTTGAAGAGGGGGGGGCTAAGGGCTACACCTTC. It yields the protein CSVEEGGAKGYTF.

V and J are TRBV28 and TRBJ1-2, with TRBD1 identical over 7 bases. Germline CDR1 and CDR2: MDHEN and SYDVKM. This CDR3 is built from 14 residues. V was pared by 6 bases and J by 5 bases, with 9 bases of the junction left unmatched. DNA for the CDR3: TGTGCCAGCAGCTATGAACAGGGGTTATATGGCTACACCTTC. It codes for CASSYEQGLYGYTF.

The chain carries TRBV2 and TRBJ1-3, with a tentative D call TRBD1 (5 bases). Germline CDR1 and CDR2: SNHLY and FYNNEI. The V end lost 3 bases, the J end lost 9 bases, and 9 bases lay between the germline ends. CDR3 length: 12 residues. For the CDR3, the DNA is TGTGCCAGCAGTGAGCGGGGCCGCACCATATATTTT. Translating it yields CASSERGRTIYF. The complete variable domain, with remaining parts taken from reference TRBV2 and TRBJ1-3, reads EPEVTQTPSHQVTQMGQEVILRCVPISNHLYFYWYRQILGQKVEFLVSFYNNEISEKSEIFDDQFSVERPDGSNFTLKIRSTKLEDSAMYFCASSERGRTIYFGEGSWLTVV.

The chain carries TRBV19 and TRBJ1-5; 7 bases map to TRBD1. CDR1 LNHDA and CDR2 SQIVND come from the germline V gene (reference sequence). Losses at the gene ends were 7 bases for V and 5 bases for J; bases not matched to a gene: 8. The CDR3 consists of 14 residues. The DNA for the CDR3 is TGTGCCAGTACTCCCAGGGGGGTTTATCAGCCCCAGCATTTT. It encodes CASTPRGVYQPQHF.

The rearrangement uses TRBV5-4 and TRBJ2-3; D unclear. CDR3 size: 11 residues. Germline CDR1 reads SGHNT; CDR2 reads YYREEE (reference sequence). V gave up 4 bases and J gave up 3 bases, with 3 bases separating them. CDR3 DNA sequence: TGTGCCAGCAGCCAGACAGATACGCAGTATTTT. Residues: CASSQTDTQYF.

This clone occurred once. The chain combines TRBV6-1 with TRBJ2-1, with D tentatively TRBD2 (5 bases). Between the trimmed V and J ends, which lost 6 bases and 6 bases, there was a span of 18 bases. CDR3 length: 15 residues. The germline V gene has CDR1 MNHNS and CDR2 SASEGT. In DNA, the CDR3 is TGTGCCAGCAGGGCCGCTAAGGGCGGGCCCAATGAGCAGTTCTTC. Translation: CASRAAKGGPNEQFF.

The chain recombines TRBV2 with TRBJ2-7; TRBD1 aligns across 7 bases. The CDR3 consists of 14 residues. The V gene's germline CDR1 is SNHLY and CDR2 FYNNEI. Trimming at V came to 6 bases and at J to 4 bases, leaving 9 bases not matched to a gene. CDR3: CASRRQGHPYEQYF. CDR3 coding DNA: TGTGCCAGCAGGCGACAGGGTCATCCTTACGAGCAGTACTTC. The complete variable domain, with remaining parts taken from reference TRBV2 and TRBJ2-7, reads EPEVTQTPSHQVTQMGQEVILRCVPISNHLYFYWYRQILGQKVEFLVSFYNNEISEKSEIFDDQFSVERPDGSNFTLKIRSTKLEDSAMYFCASRRQGHPYEQYFGPGTRLTVT.

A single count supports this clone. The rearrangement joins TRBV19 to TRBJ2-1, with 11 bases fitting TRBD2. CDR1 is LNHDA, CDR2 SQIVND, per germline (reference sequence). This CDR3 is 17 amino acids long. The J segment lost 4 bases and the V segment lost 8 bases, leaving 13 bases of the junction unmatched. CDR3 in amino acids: CASRLLSTSGAYNEQFF. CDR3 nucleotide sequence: TGTGCCAGTCGCCTCTTATCGACTAGCGGGGCATACAATGAGCAGTTCTTC.

The CDR3 here is CASSPVPGNTGELFF. The CDR3 DNA sequence: TGCGCCAGCAGCCCTGTGCCAGGAAACACCGGGGAGCTGTTTTTT. This rearrangement joins TRBV5-1 to TRBJ2-2, with D uncertain. This CDR3 spans 15 amino acids. CDR1 is SGHRS and CDR2 is YFSETQ in the germline V gene. Deletions cut 4 bases from V and 2 bases from J, with 12 bases between.